Below are 28 T cell receptor beta chains sequenced from a single sample in a study of blood T cell repertoires in COVID-19. Clones were read by immunoSEQ multiplex PCR, and TCRdb kept only the in-frame ones, dropping some. The table has a few hundred thousand clones, about 88% seen once; the top ten hold over 6%. The sample consisted of peripheral blood. These TCRs come from a woman in her seventies with active or convalescent COVID-19.

Points on this clone: The junction shows a germline mismatch at one end, possibly a read error. CDR3 loop: CASSSDRGPAW. The CDR3 DNA is TGTGCCAGCAGCTCGGACAGGGGGCCCGCGTGG. This rearrangement joins TRBV7-9 to TRBJ1-1; 11 bases align to TRBD1. CDR1 and CDR2 (germline): SEHNR, FQNEAQ (reference sequence). This CDR3 has 11 residues.

The V gene is TRBV7-9, the J gene TRBJ1-1; D is unclear. CDR1 and CDR2 (germline): SEHNR, FQNEAQ (reference sequence). The CDR3 has 15 amino acids. V gave up 3 bases and J gave up 5 bases, with 16 bases separating them. CDR3 DNA sequence: TGTGCCAGCAGCTTCCGGATGGGTGAGGAAACTGAAGCTTTCTTT. As protein: CASSFRMGEETEAFF.

The chain joins TRBV6-5 to TRBJ1-5; 7 bases align to TRBD1. The CDR3 consists of 13 residues. Germline V gives CDR1 MNHEY, CDR2 SVGAGI. After removal of 9 bases from V and 3 bases from J, the junction contained 5 bases not matched to a gene. The DNA of the CDR3 is TGTGCCAGTTCACAGGGGTTCAATCAGCCCCAGCATTTT. This encodes CASSQGFNQPQHF.

The chain joins TRBV5-6 to TRBJ1-1, with TRBD1 identical over 8 bases. The CDR3 is 14 residues long. The J segment lost 5 bases and the V segment lost 4 bases, leaving 7 bases of the junction unmatched. The germline V gene encodes CDR1 SGHDT and CDR2 YYEEEE. CDR3 nucleotide sequence: TGTGCCAGCAGCCTGGGACAGGCGAAGACTGAAGCTTTCTTT. Encoded protein: CASSLGQAKTEAFF.

The J gene is TRBJ1-6, the V gene TRBV7-2; 7 bases align to TRBD1. Germline trimming cut 5 bases from V and 7 bases from J; bases unmatched to any gene: 11. There are 16 residues in the CDR3. The germline gives CDR1 SGHTA, CDR2 FQGNSA. In DNA form, the CDR3 reads TGTGCCAGCAGCCCAAACCGGGACAGAGGGAATTCACCCCTCCACTTT. The encoded protein is CASSPNRDRGNSPLHF. Variable domain in full (rest from reference TRBV7-2 and TRBJ1-6): GAGVSQSPSNKVTEKGKDVELRCDPISGHTALYWYRQSLGQGLEFLIYFQGNSAPDKSGLPSDRFSAERTGGSVSTLTIQRTQQEDSAVYLCASSPNRDRGNSPLHFGNGTRLTVT.

The chain recombines TRBV15 with TRBJ1-6, with TRBD1 as a possible D gene (6 bases). Germline V gene data show CDR1 as LNHNV and CDR2 as YYDKDF (reference sequence). The CDR3 is made up of 14 amino acids. V dropped 8 bases and J dropped 9 bases, with 17 bases sitting between them. The CDR3 spells CATQTGTFPSPLHF. In nucleotides, the CDR3 is TGTGCCACCCAGACAGGAACCTTCCCTTCACCCCTCCACTTT. The variable domain in full, with the rest retrieved from reference TRBV15 and TRBJ1-6, is DAMVIQNPRYQVTQFGKPVTLSCSQTLNHNVMYWYQQKSSQAPKLLFHYYDKDFNNEADTPDNFQSRRPNTSFCFLDIRSPGLGDTAMYLCATQTGTFPSPLHFGNGTRLTVT.

This clone was counted once. The CDR3 sequence is CASSLEGRDIQYF. CDR3 nucleotides: TGTGCCAGCAGCCTCGAGGGGAGGGACATTCAGTACTTC. V and J are TRBV7-9 and TRBJ2-4, with 7 bases aligning to TRBD2. CDR3 length equals 13 residues. Germline-derived CDR1 and CDR2 are SEHNR and FQNEAQ (reference sequence). The V segment lost 5 bases and the J segment 8 bases; nucleotides outside the gene matches: 6.

The chain links TRBV5-6 to TRBJ2-1, with TRBD2 identical over 9 bases. CDR1 is SGHDT and CDR2 is YYEEEE in the germline V gene. Losses at the gene ends were 4 bases for V and 3 bases for J; bases not matched to a gene: 11. The CDR3 length is 17 residues. CDR3 region: CASSHRGRGGLYNEQFF. The DNA for the CDR3 is TGTGCCAGCAGCCACAGAGGGCGGGGGGGACTCTACAATGAGCAGTTCTTC.

This chain links TRBV11-2 with TRBJ1-1; D call uncertain. V dropped 5 bases and J dropped 5 bases, with 15 bases sitting between them. The length of the CDR3 is 14 residues. Germline V gene lookup returns CDR1 SGHAT and CDR2 FQNNGV. The CDR3 protein is CASSPSRSSTEAFF. CDR3 nucleotide sequence: TGTGCCAGCAGCCCCAGCCGGAGTAGTACTGAAGCTTTCTTT.

CDR3 region: CASSWEGRPYEQYF. The CDR3 bases are TGTGCCAGCAGCTGGGAGGGGCGACCCTACGAGCAGTACTTC. J is TRBJ2-7 and V is TRBV3-1 (or the pseudogene TRBV3-2), with 7 positions matching TRBD2. CDR1 and CDR2 from the germline V gene are LGHDT and YNNKEL (reference sequence). V was pared by 5 bases and J by 2 bases, with 6 bases of the junction left unmatched. This CDR3 contains 14 residues.

The V and J genes are TRBV6-2 or TRBV6-3 and TRBJ2-7, with 9 nucleotides matching TRBD1. In germline, CDR1 is MNHEY, CDR2 SVGEGT. The CDR3 covers 14 residues. V trimming: 5 bases; J trimming: 5 bases; junction bases outside the gene matches: 7. CDR3 region: CASSPAGTGNEQYF. The CDR3, as DNA: TGTGCCAGCAGTCCGGCCGGGACAGGGAACGAGCAGTACTTC.

This chain uses TRBV11-2 with TRBJ1-2; TRBD1 might be the D (5 bases). The CDR3 runs 16 residues. Germline V gene data show CDR1 as SGHAT and CDR2 as FQNNGV. V was shortened by 4 bases and J by 3 bases, with 18 bases between the two germline ends. The CDR3 is CASSYGIRGSYYGYTF. CDR3 bases: TGTGCCAGCAGCTACGGGATTCGGGGGAGCTACTATGGCTACACCTTC.

The V gene is TRBV18, the J gene TRBJ2-7; D is possibly TRBD2 (6 bases). This CDR3 has 16 residues. CDR1 is KGHSH and CDR2 is LQKENI in the germline V gene. Trimming removed 0 bases at V and 3 bases at J, with 15 bases between. In nucleotides, the CDR3 is TGTGCCAGCTCACCACCAGGTGGAGGGGTAGGCTACGAGCAGTACTTC. Translated: CASSPPGGGVGYEQYF.

This clone was seen a single time. The chain joins TRBV5-1 to TRBJ1-2; 9 bases are a match to TRBD1. CDR1 and CDR2 from the germline V gene are SGHRS and YFSETQ. The CDR3 contains 14 residues. Trimming at V came to 9 bases and at J to 6 bases, leaving 12 bases not matched to a gene. The CDR3 protein is CAKHKHRGLHGYTF. In DNA form, the CDR3 reads TGCGCCAAGCACAAGCACAGGGGGCTGCATGGCTACACCTTC.

V and J are TRBV13 and TRBJ2-1, with 9 bases matching TRBD2. CDR1 and CDR2 (germline): PRHDT, FYEKMQ (reference sequence). Trimming took 2 bases from V and 1 from J; bases not matched to a gene: 9. This CDR3 has 18 residues. CDR3 DNA: TGTGCCAGCAGCTTACTCGCGGGGGGGCGAATTTCCTACAATGAGCAGTTCTTC. As protein: CASSLLAGGRISYNEQFF.

This CDR3 is CASSGMGGGQPQHF. The DNA for the CDR3 is TGTGCCAGCAGCGGAATGGGAGGAGGACAGCCCCAGCATTTT. This chain uses TRBV4-2 with TRBJ1-5; D not resolved. V lost 5 bases and J 7 bases, leaving 15 bases between the germline ends. CDR3 length: 14 amino acids. Germline V gives CDR1 LGHNA, CDR2 YNFKEQ.

This clone has a count of ten or more. The chain carries TRBV18 and TRBJ2-7; 9 nucleotides match TRBD1. CDR1 and CDR2 (germline): KGHSH, LQKENI. This CDR3 is 14 amino acids long. V lost 1 base to trimming and J lost 3 bases; unmatched junction nucleotides: 1. The CDR3 coding sequence is TGTGCCAGCTCACCACGACAGGGGGTCTACGAGCAGTACTTC. Translating it yields CASSPRQGVYEQYF.

The V call is TRBV5-1, the J call TRBJ2-7; 7 nucleotides line up with TRBD2. The CDR3 is made up of 17 amino acids. V lost 3 bases to trimming and J lost 7 bases; unmatched junction nucleotides: 19. Germline V gives CDR1 SGHRS, CDR2 YFSETQ. CDR3 amino acids: CASSSRTPARFGGEQYF. CDR3 coding DNA: TGCGCCAGCAGCTCACGCACCCCGGCGCGTTTCGGGGGGGAGCAGTACTTC.

The chain carries TRBV5-5 and TRBJ2-7; the match to TRBD1 covers 7 bases. V gave up 7 bases and J gave up 6 bases; unmatched junction bases: 13. The CDR3 consists of 14 residues. CDR1 is SGHKS, CDR2 YYEKEE, per germline (reference sequence). The CDR3 loop is CASLLGTDRGEQYF. DNA for the CDR3: TGTGCCAGCCTATTAGGGACAGATAGAGGCGAGCAGTACTTC.

V and J are TRBV19 and TRBJ2-7; 10 positions agree with TRBD2. J lost 4 bases, V lost 4 bases, and 7 bases had no gene match. CDR3 length: 15 amino acids. Germline CDR1 reads LNHDA; CDR2 reads SQIVND (reference sequence). In nucleotides, the CDR3 is TGTGCCAGTAGTAACACAGCGGGGGGGCCGTACGAGCAGTACTTC. It translates to CASSNTAGGPYEQYF.

The chain has TRBV4-3 and TRBJ2-1, with a tentative D call TRBD2 (6 bases). The germline gives CDR1 LGHNA, CDR2 YSLEER. V was trimmed by 0 bases and J by 1 base, leaving 10 bases between them. The CDR3 runs 16 residues. The CDR3 DNA sequence: TGCGCCAGCAGCCAAGAAGGGACTGGGTCCTACAATGAGCAGTTCTTC. Encoded protein: CASSQEGTGSYNEQFF.

The rearrangement links TRBV5-6 to TRBJ1-1; D call uncertain. The V end lost 4 bases, the J end lost 3 bases, and 13 bases lay between the germline ends. Per the germline V gene, CDR1 is SGHDT and CDR2 is YYEEEE. There are 14 residues in the CDR3. CDR3 DNA: TGTGCCAGCAGCCTCCAGGCTGTGGACACTGAAGCTTTCTTT. It translates to CASSLQAVDTEAFF.

V and J are TRBV5-8 and TRBJ1-4, with D possibly TRBD1 on 5 matching bases. Germline values: CDR1 SGHTS, CDR2 YDEGEE. CDR3 length equals 16 residues. The ends were cut back, 1 base at V and 5 bases at J, with 15 bases in the middle. CDR3 coding DNA: TGTGCCAGCAGCTTGCCATCTGGGGGGTCAAATGAAAAACTGTTTTTT. It translates to CASSLPSGGSNEKLFF.

The V and J genes are TRBV7-3 and TRBJ2-3; no reliable D call. V gave up 4 bases and J gave up 0 bases, with 5 bases separating them. Germline values: CDR1 SGHTA, CDR2 FQGTGA. The CDR3 totals 13 residues. Written as DNA, the CDR3 is TGTGCCAGCAGCTACTATAGCACAGATACGCAGTATTTT. Amino acid sequence: CASSYYSTDTQYF. The whole variable domain, filled in from reference TRBV7-3 and TRBJ2-3, reads GAGVSQTPSNKVTEKGKYVELRCDPISGHTALYWYRQSLGQGPEFLIYFQGTGAADDSGLPNDRFFAVRPEGSVSTLKIQRTERGDSAVYLCASSYYSTDTQYFGPGTRLTVL.

The genes are TRBV4-3 and TRBJ2-2; 9 bases align to TRBD2. The CDR3 extends over 18 amino acids. Germline V lookup: CDR1 LGHNA, CDR2 YSLEER. V lost 2 bases and J lost 0; bases outside the gene matches: 7. CDR3 residues: CASSQRAGGASNTGELFF. CDR3 nucleotide sequence: TGCGCCAGCAGCCAACGAGCGGGGGGAGCCTCGAACACCGGGGAGCTGTTTTTT.

This clone was detected a few times. This sequence joins TRBV7-3 and TRBJ2-2, with a possible D match to TRBD2 (6 bases). V was pared by 5 bases and J by 6 bases, with 16 bases between. The CDR3 covers 15 residues. Germline CDR1 reads SGHTA; CDR2 reads FQGTGA. The CDR3 sequence: CASSRTSSTPGELFF. CDR3 sequence (DNA): TGTGCCAGCAGCCGTACTAGCAGTACTCCCGGGGAGCTGTTTTTT.

The chain recombines TRBV5-1 with TRBJ2-1; the D gene is possibly TRBD2 (5 bases). V dropped 0 bases and J dropped 8 bases, with 12 bases sitting between them. Germline assignment: CDR1 SGHRS and CDR2 YFSETQ. The length of the CDR3 is 14 residues. This CDR3 reads CASSLERTYDEQFF. The DNA for the CDR3 is TGCGCCAGCAGCTTGGAAAGGACTTACGATGAGCAGTTCTTC.

This chain links TRBV5-1 with TRBJ2-3; 7 bases line up with TRBD2. The V segment lost 5 bases and the J segment 7 bases; nucleotides outside the gene matches: 7. From germline, CDR1 is SGHRS and CDR2 YFSETQ. The CDR3 length is 13 residues. The CDR3 sequence is CASSVERGNTQYF. CDR3 bases: TGCGCCAGCAGTGTAGAGCGGGGTAATACGCAGTATTTT.